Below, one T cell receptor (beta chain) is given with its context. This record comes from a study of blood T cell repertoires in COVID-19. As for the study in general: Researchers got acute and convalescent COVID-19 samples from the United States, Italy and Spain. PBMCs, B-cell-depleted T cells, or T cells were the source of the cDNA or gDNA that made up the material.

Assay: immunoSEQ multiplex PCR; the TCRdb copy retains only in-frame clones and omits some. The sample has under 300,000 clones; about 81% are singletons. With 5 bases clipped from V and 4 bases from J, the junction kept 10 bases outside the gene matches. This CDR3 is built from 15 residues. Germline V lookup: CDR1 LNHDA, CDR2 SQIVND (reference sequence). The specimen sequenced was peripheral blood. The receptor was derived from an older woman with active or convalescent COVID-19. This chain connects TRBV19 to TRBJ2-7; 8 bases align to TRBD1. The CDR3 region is CASSPPGTGYYEQYF. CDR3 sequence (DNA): TGTGCCAGTAGTCCCCCCGGGACAGGCTATTACGAGCAGTACTTC.